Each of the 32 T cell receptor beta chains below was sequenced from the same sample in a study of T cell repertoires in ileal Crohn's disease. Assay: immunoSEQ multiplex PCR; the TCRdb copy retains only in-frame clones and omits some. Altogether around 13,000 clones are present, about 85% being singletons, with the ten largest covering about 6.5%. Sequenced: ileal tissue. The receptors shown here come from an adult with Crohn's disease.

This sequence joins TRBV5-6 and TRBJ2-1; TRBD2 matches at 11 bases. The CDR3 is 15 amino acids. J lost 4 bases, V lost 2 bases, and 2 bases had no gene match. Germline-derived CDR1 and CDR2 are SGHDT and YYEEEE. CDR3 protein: CASSFGTSGYNEQFF. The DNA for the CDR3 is TGTGCCAGCAGCTTTGGGACTAGCGGTTACAATGAGCAGTTCTTC.

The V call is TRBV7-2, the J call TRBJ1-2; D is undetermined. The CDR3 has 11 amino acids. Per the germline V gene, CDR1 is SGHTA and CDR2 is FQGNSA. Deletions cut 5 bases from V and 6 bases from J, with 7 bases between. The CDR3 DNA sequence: TGTGCCAGCAGCCGCGAAAATGGCTACACCTTC. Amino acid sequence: CASSRENGYTF.

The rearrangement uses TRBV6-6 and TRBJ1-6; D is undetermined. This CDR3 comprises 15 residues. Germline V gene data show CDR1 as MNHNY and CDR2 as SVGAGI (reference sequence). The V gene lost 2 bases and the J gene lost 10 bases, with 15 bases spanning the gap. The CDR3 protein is CASSYNARSGSPLHF. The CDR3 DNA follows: TGTGCCAGCAGTTACAACGCCAGGTCGGGATCACCCCTCCACTTT.

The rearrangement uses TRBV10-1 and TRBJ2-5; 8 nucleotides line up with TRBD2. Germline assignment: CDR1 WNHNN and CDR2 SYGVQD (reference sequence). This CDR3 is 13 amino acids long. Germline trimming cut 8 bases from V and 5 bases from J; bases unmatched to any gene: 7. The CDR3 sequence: CASRGLAGETQYF. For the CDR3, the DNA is TGCGCCAGCCGCGGACTAGCAGGGGAGACCCAGTACTTC.

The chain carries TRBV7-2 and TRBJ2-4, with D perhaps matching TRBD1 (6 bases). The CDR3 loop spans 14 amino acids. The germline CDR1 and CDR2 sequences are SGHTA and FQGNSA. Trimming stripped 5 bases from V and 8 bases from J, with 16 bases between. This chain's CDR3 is CASSPYSQGHIQYF. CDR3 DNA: TGTGCCAGCAGCCCCTACTCCCAGGGGCACATTCAGTACTTC.

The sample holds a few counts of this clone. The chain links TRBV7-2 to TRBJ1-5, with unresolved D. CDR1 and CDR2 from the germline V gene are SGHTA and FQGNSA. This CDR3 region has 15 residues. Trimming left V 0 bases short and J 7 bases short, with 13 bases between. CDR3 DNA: TGTGCCAGCAGCTTAGCAGCGGGGAACCCCCAGCCCCAGCATTTT. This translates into CASSLAAGNPQPQHF.

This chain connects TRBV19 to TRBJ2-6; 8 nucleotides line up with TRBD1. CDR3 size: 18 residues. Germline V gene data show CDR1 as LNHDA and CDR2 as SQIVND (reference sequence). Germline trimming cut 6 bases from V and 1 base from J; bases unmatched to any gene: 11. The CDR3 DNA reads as TGTGCCAGTAGCTCGGGGACAGGAGTCGGTTCTGGGGCCAACGTCCTGACTTTC. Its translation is CASSSGTGVGSGANVLTF.

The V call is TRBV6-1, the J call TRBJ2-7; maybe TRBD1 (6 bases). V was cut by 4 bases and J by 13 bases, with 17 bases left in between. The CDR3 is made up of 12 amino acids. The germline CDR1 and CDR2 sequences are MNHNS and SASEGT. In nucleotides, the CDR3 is TGTGCCAGCAGTGGCTGGGGTGGGGGCCGATACTTC. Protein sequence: CASSGWGGGRYF.

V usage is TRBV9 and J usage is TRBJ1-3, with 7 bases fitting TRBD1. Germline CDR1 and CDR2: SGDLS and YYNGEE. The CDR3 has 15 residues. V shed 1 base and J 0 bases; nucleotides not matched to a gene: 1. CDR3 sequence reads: CASSVTGVSGNTIYF. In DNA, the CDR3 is TGTGCCAGCAGCGTAACAGGGGTCTCTGGAAACACCATATATTTT. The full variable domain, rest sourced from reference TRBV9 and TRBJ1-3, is DSGVTQTPKHLITATGQRVTLRCSPRSGDLSVYWYQQSLDQGLQFLIQYYNGEERAKGNILERFSAQQFPDLHSELNLSSLELGDSALYFCASSVTGVSGNTIYFGEGSWLTVV.

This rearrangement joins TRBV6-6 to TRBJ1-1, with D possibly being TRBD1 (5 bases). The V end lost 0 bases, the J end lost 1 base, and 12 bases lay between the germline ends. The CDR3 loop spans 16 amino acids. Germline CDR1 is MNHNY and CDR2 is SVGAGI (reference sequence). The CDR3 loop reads CASSYSTQGGNTEAFF. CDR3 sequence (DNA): TGTGCCAGCAGTTACTCGACCCAGGGAGGGAACACTGAAGCTTTCTTT.

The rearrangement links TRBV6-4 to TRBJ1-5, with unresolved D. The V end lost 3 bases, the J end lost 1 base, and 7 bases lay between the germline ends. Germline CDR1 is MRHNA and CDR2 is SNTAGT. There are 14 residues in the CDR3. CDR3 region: CASSEEGSNQPQHF. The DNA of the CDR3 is TGTGCCAGCAGTGAGGAGGGAAGCAATCAGCCCCAGCATTTT.

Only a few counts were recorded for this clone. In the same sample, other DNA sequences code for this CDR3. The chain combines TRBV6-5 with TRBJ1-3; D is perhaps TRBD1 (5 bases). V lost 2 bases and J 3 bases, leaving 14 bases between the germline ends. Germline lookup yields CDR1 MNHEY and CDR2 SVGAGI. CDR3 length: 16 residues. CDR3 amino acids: CASSYGAGDLGNTIYF. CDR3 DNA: TGTGCCAGCAGTTACGGGGCTGGGGATCTTGGAAACACCATATATTTT.

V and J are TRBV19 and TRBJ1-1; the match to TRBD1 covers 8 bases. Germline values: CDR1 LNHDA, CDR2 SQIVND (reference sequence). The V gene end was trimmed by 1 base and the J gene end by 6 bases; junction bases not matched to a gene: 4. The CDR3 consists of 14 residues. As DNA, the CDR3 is TGTGCCAGTAGTATAGTAGGGGGACAGGCTGAAGCTTTCTTT. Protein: CASSIVGGQAEAFF.

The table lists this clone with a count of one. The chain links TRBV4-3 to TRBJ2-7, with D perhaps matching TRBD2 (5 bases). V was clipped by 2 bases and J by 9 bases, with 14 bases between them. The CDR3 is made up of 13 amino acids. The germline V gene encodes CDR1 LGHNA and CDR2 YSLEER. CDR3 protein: CASSQSGVRGQYF. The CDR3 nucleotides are TGCGCCAGCAGCCAATCCGGGGTACGGGGGCAGTACTTC.

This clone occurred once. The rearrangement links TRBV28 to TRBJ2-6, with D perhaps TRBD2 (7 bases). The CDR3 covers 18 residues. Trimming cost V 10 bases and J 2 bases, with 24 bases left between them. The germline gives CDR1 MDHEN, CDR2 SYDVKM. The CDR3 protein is CATAGGMGARAGANVLTF. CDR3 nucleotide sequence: TGTGCCACCGCCGGGGGGATGGGGGCGCGGGCTGGGGCCAACGTCCTGACTTTC.

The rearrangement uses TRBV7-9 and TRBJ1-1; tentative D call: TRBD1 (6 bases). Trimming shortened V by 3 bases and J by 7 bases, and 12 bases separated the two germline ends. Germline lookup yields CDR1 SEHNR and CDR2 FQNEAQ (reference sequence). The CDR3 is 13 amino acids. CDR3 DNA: TGTGCCAGCAGCTTTAACAGGGAAGGTGAAGCTTTCTTT. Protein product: CASSFNREGEAFF. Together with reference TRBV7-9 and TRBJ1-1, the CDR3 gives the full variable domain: DTGVSQNPRHKITKRGQNVTFRCDPISEHNRLYWYRQTLGQGPEFLTYFQNEAQLEKSRLLSDRFSAERPKGSFSTLEIQRTEQGDSAMYLCASSFNREGEAFFGQGTRLTVV.

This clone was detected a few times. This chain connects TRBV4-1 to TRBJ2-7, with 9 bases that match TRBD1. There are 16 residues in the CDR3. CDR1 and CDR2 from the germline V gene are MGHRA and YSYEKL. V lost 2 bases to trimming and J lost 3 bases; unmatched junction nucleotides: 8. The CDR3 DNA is TGCGCCAGCAGCCAACTTGACAGGGGGGGGAACTACGAGCAGTACTTC. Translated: CASSQLDRGGNYEQYF.

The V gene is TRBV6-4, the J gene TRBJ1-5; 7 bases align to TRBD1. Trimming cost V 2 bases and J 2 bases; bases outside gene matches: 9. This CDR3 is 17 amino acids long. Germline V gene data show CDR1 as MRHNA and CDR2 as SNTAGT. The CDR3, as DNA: TGTGCCAGCAGTGACGTAACAGGGGATCGGGGCAATCAGCCCCAGCATTTT. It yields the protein CASSDVTGDRGNQPQHF.

DNA for the CDR3: TGTGCCAGCAGCTTAGTAACAGGGCAAGAGACCCAGTACTTC. Translating gives CASSLVTGQETQYF. J is TRBJ2-5 and V is TRBV7-2; weak D call: TRBD1 (6 bases). With 1 base removed from V and 2 bases from J, the gap between germline ends came to 8 bases. The CDR3 runs to 14 residues. Germline CDR1 is SGHTA and CDR2 is FQGNSA.

CDR3 in DNA: TGTGCCAGCAGCTTAGCGGAGGCCTTTGGAAACACCATATATTTT. It codes for CASSLAEAFGNTIYF. The chain recombines TRBV7-2 with TRBJ1-3; no clear D gene. Trimming stripped 0 bases from V and 3 bases from J, with 9 bases between. The CDR3 contains 15 residues. CDR1 SGHTA and CDR2 FQGNSA come from the germline V gene.

CDR3 protein: CSAVDRGRDYGYTF. CDR3 nucleotide sequence: TGCAGCGCAGTGGACAGGGGGCGCGACTATGGCTACACCTTC. The genes are TRBV29-1 and TRBJ1-2; 11 bases align to TRBD1. V trimming: 7 bases; J trimming: 3 bases; junction bases outside the gene matches: 7. The length of the CDR3 is 14 residues. Germline values: CDR1 SQVTM, CDR2 ANQGSEA.

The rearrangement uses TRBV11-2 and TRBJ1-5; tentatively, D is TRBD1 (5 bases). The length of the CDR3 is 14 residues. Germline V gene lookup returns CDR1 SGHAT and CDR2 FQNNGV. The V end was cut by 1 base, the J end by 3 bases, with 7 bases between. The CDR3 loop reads CASSLAGHNQPQHF. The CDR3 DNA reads TGTGCCAGCAGCTTAGCAGGGCACAATCAGCCCCAGCATTTT.

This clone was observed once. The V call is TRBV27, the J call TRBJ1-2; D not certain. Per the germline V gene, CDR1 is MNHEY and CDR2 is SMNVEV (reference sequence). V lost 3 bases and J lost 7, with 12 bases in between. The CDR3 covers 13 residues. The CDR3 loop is CASSFQQVGGYTF. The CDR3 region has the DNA TGTGCCAGCAGTTTTCAGCAGGTTGGTGGCTACACCTTC.

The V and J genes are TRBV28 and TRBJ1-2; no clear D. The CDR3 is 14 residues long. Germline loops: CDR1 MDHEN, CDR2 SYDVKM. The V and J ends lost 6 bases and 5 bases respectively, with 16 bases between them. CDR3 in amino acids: CASSPPAAAYGYTF. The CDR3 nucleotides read TGTGCCAGCAGCCCCCCGGCGGCGGCTTATGGCTACACCTTC.

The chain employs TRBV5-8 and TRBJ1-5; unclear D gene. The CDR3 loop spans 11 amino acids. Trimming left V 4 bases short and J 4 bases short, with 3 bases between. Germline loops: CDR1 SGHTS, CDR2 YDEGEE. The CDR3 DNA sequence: TGTGCCAGCAGCCCAAATCAGCCCCAGCATTTT. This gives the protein CASSPNQPQHF.

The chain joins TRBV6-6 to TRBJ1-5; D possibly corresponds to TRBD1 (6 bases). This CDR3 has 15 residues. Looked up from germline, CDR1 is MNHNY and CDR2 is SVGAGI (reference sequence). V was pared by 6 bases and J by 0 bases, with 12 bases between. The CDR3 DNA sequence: TGTGCCAGCAGCAAGACAGGATATAGCAATCAGCCCCAGCATTTT. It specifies CASSKTGYSNQPQHF.

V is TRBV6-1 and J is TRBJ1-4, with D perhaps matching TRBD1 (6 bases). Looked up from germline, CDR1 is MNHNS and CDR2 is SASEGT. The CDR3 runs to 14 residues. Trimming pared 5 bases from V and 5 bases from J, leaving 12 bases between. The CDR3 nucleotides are TGTGCCAGCAGTCGGACAGATCTCAATGAAAAACTGTTTTTT. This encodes CASSRTDLNEKLFF.

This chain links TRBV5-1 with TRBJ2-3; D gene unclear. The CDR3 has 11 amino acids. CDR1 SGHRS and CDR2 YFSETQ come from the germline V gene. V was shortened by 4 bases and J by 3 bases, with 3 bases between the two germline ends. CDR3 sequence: CASSQTDTQYF. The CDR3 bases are TGCGCCAGCAGCCAAACAGATACGCAGTATTTT.

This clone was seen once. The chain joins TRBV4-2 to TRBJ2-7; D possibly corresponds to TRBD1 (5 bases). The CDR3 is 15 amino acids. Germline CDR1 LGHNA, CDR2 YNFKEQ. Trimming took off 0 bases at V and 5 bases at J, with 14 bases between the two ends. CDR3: CASSQDVSRENEQYF. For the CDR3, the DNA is TGTGCCAGCAGCCAAGATGTATCCAGGGAAAACGAGCAGTACTTC.

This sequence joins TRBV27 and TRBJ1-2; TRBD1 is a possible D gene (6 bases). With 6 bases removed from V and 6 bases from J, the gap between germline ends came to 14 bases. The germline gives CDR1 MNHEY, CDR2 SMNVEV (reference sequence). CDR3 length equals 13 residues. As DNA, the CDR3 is TGTGCCAGCAGCCGGACAGAGGCGAATGGCTACACCTTC. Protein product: CASSRTEANGYTF.

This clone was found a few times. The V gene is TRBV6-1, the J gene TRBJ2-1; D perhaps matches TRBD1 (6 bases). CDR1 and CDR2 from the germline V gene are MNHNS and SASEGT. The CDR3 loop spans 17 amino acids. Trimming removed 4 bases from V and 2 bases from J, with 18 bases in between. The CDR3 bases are TGTGCCAGCAGTGCTACCCCCGGGACACCAACCTACAATGAGCAGTTCTTC. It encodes CASSATPGTPTYNEQFF.

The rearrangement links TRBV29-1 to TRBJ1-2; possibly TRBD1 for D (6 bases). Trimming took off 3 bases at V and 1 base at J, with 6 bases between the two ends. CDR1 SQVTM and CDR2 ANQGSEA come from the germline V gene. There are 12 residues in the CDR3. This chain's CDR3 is CSVDRGNYGYTF. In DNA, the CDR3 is TGCAGCGTTGACAGGGGTAACTATGGCTACACCTTC.